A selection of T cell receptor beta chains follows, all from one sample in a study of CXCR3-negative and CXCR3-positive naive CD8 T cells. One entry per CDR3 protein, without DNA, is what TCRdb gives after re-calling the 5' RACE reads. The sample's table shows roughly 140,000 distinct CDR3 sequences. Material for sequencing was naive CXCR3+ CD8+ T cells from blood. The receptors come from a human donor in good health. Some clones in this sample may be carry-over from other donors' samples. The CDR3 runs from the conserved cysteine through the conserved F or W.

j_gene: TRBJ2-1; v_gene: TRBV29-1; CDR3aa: CSVEGDRDEQLF
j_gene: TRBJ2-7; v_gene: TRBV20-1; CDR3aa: CSPLGGNAYEQYF
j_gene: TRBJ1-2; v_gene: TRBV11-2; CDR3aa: CASSRGGYGYTF
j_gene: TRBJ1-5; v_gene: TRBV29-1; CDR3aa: CSVEPGGSQPQHF
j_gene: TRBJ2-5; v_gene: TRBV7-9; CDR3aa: CASSPGVAETQYF
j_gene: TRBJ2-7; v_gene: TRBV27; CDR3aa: CASSPREGYEQYF
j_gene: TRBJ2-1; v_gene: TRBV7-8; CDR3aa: CASSPYYLDRGNEQFF
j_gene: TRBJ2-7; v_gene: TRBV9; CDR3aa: CASSVGSSGTYEQYF
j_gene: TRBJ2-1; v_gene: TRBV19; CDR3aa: CASSEGAYNEQFF
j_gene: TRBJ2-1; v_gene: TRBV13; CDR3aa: CASSQAGWSSYNEQFF
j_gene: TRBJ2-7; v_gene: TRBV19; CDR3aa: CASSFSRYEQYF
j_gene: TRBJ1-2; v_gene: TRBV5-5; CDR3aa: CASSLERINYGYTF
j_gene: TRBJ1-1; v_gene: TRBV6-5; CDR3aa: CASSYWQNTEAFF
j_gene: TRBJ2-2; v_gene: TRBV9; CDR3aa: CASSVTGTSGRMAGELFF
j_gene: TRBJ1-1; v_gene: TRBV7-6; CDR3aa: CASSLAGRGETEAFF
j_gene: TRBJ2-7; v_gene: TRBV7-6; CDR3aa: CASSPDRDLSYEQYF
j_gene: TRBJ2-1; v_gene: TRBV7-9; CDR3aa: CASSQGLAIEQFF
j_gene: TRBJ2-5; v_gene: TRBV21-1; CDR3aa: CASSNRPIENGTSGRKGETQYF
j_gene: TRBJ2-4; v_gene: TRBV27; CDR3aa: CASSPLGNTSPSYKNIQYF
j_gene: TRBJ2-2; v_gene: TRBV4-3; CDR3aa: CASSQARGGTGELFF
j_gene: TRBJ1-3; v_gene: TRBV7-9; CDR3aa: CASSSIHKGGNTIYF
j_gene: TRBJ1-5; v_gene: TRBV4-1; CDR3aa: CASSQVGQGYSQPQHF
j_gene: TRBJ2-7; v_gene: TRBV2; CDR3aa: CASGNPDGPSSYEQYF
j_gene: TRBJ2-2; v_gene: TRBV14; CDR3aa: CASSPTRLNTGELFF
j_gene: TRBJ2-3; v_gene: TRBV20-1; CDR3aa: CSARDRSIADTQYF
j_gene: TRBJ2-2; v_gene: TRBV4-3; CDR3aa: CASSQGMYTGELFF
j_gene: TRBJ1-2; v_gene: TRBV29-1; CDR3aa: CSVEDGPRGYTF
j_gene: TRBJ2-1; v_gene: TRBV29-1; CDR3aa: CSVGRLAVEDNEQFF
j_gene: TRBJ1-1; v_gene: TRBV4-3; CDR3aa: CASSQDLEDPEAFF